The clone carrying this T cell receptor beta chain was seen a handful of times. The sample originates from a study of patients and donors after allogeneic stem cell transplantation. V dropped 3 bases and J dropped 6; count of bases not matched to a gene: 10. The CDR3 runs 17 residues. Each CDR3 protein gets one entry after TCRdb re-called the RT-PCR reads with MiXCR. Of about 88,000 distinct CDR3 sequences listed, 45% to 50% are singletons. The material sequenced was blood, either unsorted or a sorted T cell fraction (not recorded which). The TCR comes from a human donor who was either an allogeneic HSCT recipient or a stem cell or donor lymphocyte infusion donor (not recorded which). It is not recorded whose cells these are; they may come from a transplant donor. This chain uses TRBV12-3 or TRBV12-4 with TRBJ1-5; 11 bases line up with TRBD1. The CDR3: CASSFSTRDRGVQPQHF. CDR3 DNA: TGTGCCAGCAGTTTCTCCACCCGGGACAGGGGGGTTCAGCCCCAGCATTTT.